One and the same sample provided the 9 T cell receptor beta chains below, sequenced in a study of T-cell memory formation after mild COVID-19. TCRdb reanalysed the 5' RACE reads using MiXCR and keeps one entry per CDR3 protein. The data show under 200,000 distinct CDR3 sequences, around 10% seen once. Material for sequencing was PBMCs or a T cell subset sorted from them (not recorded which). The receptor set was obtained from a man younger than 35 who had mild COVID-19 (a few samples of this study predate the infection). Cell type and time point are not known.

This clonotype was seen a few times. The genes are TRBV5-1 and TRBJ2-7; 9 bases agree with TRBD1. This CDR3 region has 14 residues. Germline V lookup: CDR1 SGHRS, CDR2 YFSETQ. The trim removed 5 bases at V and 4 bases at J, leaving 7 bases unmatched. The CDR3 reads CASSRRQGVYEQYV. The CDR3 bases are TGCGCCAGCAGTCGAAGACAGGGGGTTTACGAGCAGTACGTC.

This chain uses TRBV5-1 with TRBJ1-1, with D possibly TRBD1 on 6 matching bases. This CDR3 has 15 residues. The V gene's germline CDR1 is SGHRS and CDR2 YFSETQ. Trimming removed 4 bases from V and 6 bases from J, with 19 bases in between. The CDR3 sequence is CASSPGGRGSSEAFF. DNA for the CDR3: TGCGCCAGCAGCCCGGGGGGCAGGGGAAGCTCTGAAGCTTTCTTT.

The table lists this clonotype with a few counts. This chain links TRBV20-1 with TRBJ2-6; possibly TRBD2 for D (6 bases). V shed 0 bases and J shed 0 bases, with 12 bases lying between them. Germline CDR1 DFQATT, CDR2 SNEGSKA (reference sequence). The CDR3 sequence is 17 residues long. The CDR3 nucleotides read TGCAGTGCTAGAGAGACGACTAGAATCTCTGGGGCCAACGTCCTGACTTTC. It codes for CSARETTRISGANVLTF.

This clonotype was recorded a few times. The germline gene is not matched at one end of the junction; a read error may be the cause. This rearrangement joins TRBV7-2 to TRBJ2-5, with 10 positions matching TRBD2. Germline V CDR1 and CDR2: SGHTA, FQGNSA. The length of the CDR3 is 15 residues. The CDR3 protein is CASSVAGGPGETQYF. CDR3 coding DNA: TGTGCCAGCAGCGTAGCGGGGGGCCCGGGAGAGACCCAGTACTTC.

The chain uses TRBV7-9 and TRBJ2-4; no clear D. V was trimmed by 2 bases and J by 5 bases, leaving 10 bases between them. CDR3 size: 14 residues. In germline, CDR1 is SEHNR, CDR2 FQNEAQ (reference sequence). CDR3 in DNA: TGTGCCAGCAGCTTATTTTCAGGAGAAAACATTCAGTACTTC. The encoded protein is CASSLFSGENIQYF.

In this sample, this clonotype turned up many times. The CDR3 spells CASSLDVTQETQYF. The CDR3 DNA is TGCGCCAGCAGCTTGGATGTGACCCAAGAGACCCAGTACTTC. The rearrangement links TRBV5-1 to TRBJ2-5; D is undetermined. The CDR3 totals 14 residues. The germline V gene encodes CDR1 SGHRS and CDR2 YFSETQ. V was cut by 0 bases and J by 1 base, with 7 bases left in between.

This clonotype was counted only a few times. This chain links TRBV7-9 with TRBJ2-6, with no clear D. Germline loops: CDR1 SEHNR, CDR2 FQNEAQ (reference sequence). The CDR3 contains 11 residues. CDR3 region: CVGSGANVLTF. CDR3 in DNA: TGTGTCGGCTCTGGGGCCAACGTCCTGACTTTC.

This clonotype has just a few counts. The genes are TRBV3-1 and TRBJ2-3, with 7 bases identical to TRBD1. Trimming took 1 base from V and 4 from J; bases not matched to a gene: 2. The CDR3 is 14 residues long. From germline, CDR1 is LGHDT and CDR2 YNNKEL (reference sequence). The CDR3 is CASSQGQGSDTQYF. The DNA for the CDR3 is TGTGCCAGCAGCCAAGGACAGGGTTCAGATACGCAGTATTTT.

This clonotype was seen a handful of times. The chain carries TRBV12-3 or TRBV12-4 and TRBJ2-2, with D possibly being TRBD2 (6 bases). V was cut by 7 bases and J by 6 bases, with 27 bases left in between. The CDR3 is 18 residues long. CDR3 nucleotide sequence: TGTGCCAGCAACGACCCCAGTAGGGACTTAGCGCGATCCGGGGAGCTGTTTTTT. Translation: CASNDPSRDLARSGELFF.